The rows below give T cell receptor beta chains drawn from one sample of a study of regulatory T cells in long-lasting Graves disease. TCRdb re-analysed the multiplex PCR reads in MiXCR, keeping a single row per CDR3 protein. The data contain roughly 360,000 distinct CDR3 sequences, about an eighth of them seen just once; the ten biggest clones take up approximately 20%. The sample also formed part of further work on T cells in Graves' hyperthyroidism and ophthalmopathy.

This material consisted of peripheral blood mononuclear cells (PBMCs), taken at new diagnosis, from a patient treated with antithyroid drugs. All receptors come from a woman aged 18-35 years with Graves disease. Each CDR3 is given with its conserved first and last residue. D genes are given only for firm matches. Size is omitted from some rows. Given values are once, few, many or a class for expanded clones.

many | TRBJ2-7 | - | TRBV20-1 | TGCAGTGCCCTGGGCTCGCTGTCTGGCGACTACGAGCAGTACTTC | CSALGSLSGDYEQYF
many | TRBJ2-5 | - | TRBV11-2 | TGTGCCAGCAGCTTGGGAGGTGGCCGCCAAGAGACCCAGTACTTC | CASSLGGGRQETQYF
many | TRBJ1-6 | TRBD1 | TRBV6-2/TRBV6-3 | TGTGCCAGCGCAGGGGGATGGACGGCAAATTCACCCCTCCACTTT | CASAGGWTANSPLHF
few | TRBJ2-3 | TRBD2 | TRBV14 | TGTGCCAGCAGCCAAGTTTATGCGGGGGGCTGGCCGGATACGCAGTATTTT | CASSQVYAGGWPDTQYF
many | TRBJ2-7 | TRBD2 | TRBV28 | TGTGCCAGCAGTTTACGTGCGGGAGCGGGATCCTACGAGCAGTACTTC | CASSLRAGAGSYEQYF
few | TRBJ1-2 | - | TRBV29-1 | TGCAGCGTCGCCCAGACAGGTCGGTTGGGCTACACCTTC | CSVAQTGRLGYTF
many | TRBJ1-5 | - | TRBV18 | TGTGCCAGCTCACGACAGGATAGCAATCAGCCCCAGCATTTT | CASSRQDSNQPQHF
- | TRBJ2-1 | - | TRBV7-9 | TGTGCCAGCAGCCCCCAGGTGTTTGGCGGGGAGGTCTTC | CASSPQVFGGEVF
many | TRBJ2-1 | TRBD1 | TRBV30 | TGTGCCTGGAGTGCCATGGACAGGGGGTGGAATGAGCAGTTCTTC | CAWSAMDRGWNEQFF
many | TRBJ1-3 | - | TRBV28 | TGTGCCGGTTCCTCCCGGACAGTCCTCTCTGGAAACACCATATATTTT | CAGSSRTVLSGNTIYF
many | TRBJ2-3 | - | TRBV20-1 | TGCAGTGCCCGCCGAAGCGAGGGCACAGATACGCAGTATTTT | CSARRSEGTDTQYF
many | TRBJ2-3 | - | TRBV12-3/TRBV12-4 | TGTGCCAGCAGTTTAAGGCCTCACCCCCGATGGGGAGATACGCAGTATTTT | CASSLRPHPRWGDTQYF
few | TRBJ1-2 | - | TRBV5-4 | TGTGCCAGCAGCTTGGGGCAGAGCCCTATGAGTGGCTACACCTTC | CASSLGQSPMSGYTF
many | TRBJ2-7 | - | TRBV7-6 | TGTGCCAGCAGCTCCGCGGGGTCCTACGAGCAGTACTTC | CASSSAGSYEQYF
many | TRBJ2-5 | - | TRBV20-1 | TGCAGTGCTAGAGATGAACGGGGATGGGAGACCCAGTACTTC | CSARDERGWETQYF
few | TRBJ2-4 | - | TRBV6-5 | TGTGCCAGCAGTTACTCGACCAGCCCAGTAAGGGGGGACATTCAGTACTTC | CASSYSTSPVRGDIQYF
many | TRBJ1-1 | - | TRBV7-3 | TGCGCCAGCAGCTTTAGGATGAACACTGAAGCTTTCTTT | CASSFRMNTEAFF
once | TRBJ2-5 | TRBD2 | TRBV19 | TGTGCCAGCCGGAATGGACTAGCGCCACAAGAGACCCAGTACTTC | CASRNGLAPQETQYF
many | TRBJ1-1 | - | TRBV2 | TGTGCCTTAACGACAGAAGACACTGAAGCTTTCTTT | CALTTEDTEAFF
many | TRBJ2-1 | TRBD2 | TRBV20-1 | TGCAGTGCTGCAAGGCGAGCGGGAGGGCCGAAACGGAATGAGCAGTTCTTC | CSAARRAGGPKRNEQFF
- | TRBJ2-1 | - | TRBV20-1 | TGCAGTGCTAGTGGCGGGACGAGGGAGCAGTTCTTC | CSASGGTREQFF
many | TRBJ2-1 | - | TRBV7-9 | TGTGCCAGCACCGGTGTGCGGTACGAGCAGTTCTTC | CASTGVRYEQFF
few | TRBJ2-5 | - | TRBV5-1 | TGCGCCAGCAGCTTGCGGGGAAGGAGCGAGACCCAGTACTTC | CASSLRGRSETQYF
many | TRBJ2-2 | - | TRBV19 | TGTGCCAGTAGTATAGATAACTCAGCGAGCACCGGGGAGCTGTTTTTT | CASSIDNSASTGELFF
- | TRBJ1-1 | - | TRBV29-1 | TGCAGCGTATTCTGGTCTGGGCGGGGGACTGAAGCTTTCTTT | CSVFWSGRGTEAFF
many | TRBJ2-3 | - | TRBV19 | TGTGCCAGTAGTATAGAGGCGCCAGGTCGGATCACAGATACGCAGTATTTT | CASSIEAPGRITDTQYF
many | TRBJ2-7 | TRBD2 | TRBV7-3 | TGTGCCAGCAGCCCCTGGCGGGAGTCGGGCGAGCAGTACTTC | CASSPWRESGEQYF
many | TRBJ1-2 | TRBD1 | TRBV28 | TGTGCCAGCAGTTTTCTGGACAGGGGAGGCTATGGCTACACCTTC | CASSFLDRGGYGYTF
many | TRBJ1-1 | - | TRBV12-3/TRBV12-4 | TGTGCCAGCAGTTTAGCTCCGGATCTGAACACTGAAGCTTTCTTT | CASSLAPDLNTEAFF
many | TRBJ1-5 | - | TRBV6-2/TRBV6-3 | TGTGCCAGCACTCGCGACCACGAAGGGATGAGCAATCAGCCCCAGCATTTT | CASTRDHEGMSNQPQHF
many | TRBJ1-2 | - | TRBV6-1 | TGTGCCAGCAGAAACGTAGGGGACTATAACTATGGCTACACCTTC | CASRNVGDYNYGYTF
many | TRBJ1-2 | - | TRBV20-1 | TGCAGTGCTAGGGAGCAGGACATCCCAAGGCATGGCTACACCTTC | CSAREQDIPRHGYTF
once | TRBJ2-7 | - | TRBV27 | TGTGCCAGCAGTCCCCTAGAGAGTAGCCACGAGCAGTACTTC | CASSPLESSHEQYF
many | TRBJ2-1 | - | TRBV27 | TGTGCCAGCAGTTCCCGGACCACTTACAATGAGCAGTTCTTC | CASSSRTTYNEQFF
- | TRBJ1-1 | - | TRBV7-2 | TGTGCCAGCAGCCCTAAACAGGCGTTTAAAGTAGGAGCTTTCTTT | CASSPKQAFKVGAFF
many | TRBJ2-1 | - | TRBV6-1 | TGTGCCAGCAGTCTGTTAGGGGAGTACAATGAGCAGTTCTTC | CASSLLGEYNEQFF
- | TRBJ1-1 | - | TRBV3-1 | TGTGCCAGCAGCCAGAGCGAAGGTGAAGCTCTCTTT | CASSQSEGEALF
many | TRBJ2-1 | - | TRBV10-3 | TGTGCCATCAGTGATAAGGGGTACAATGAGCAGTTCTTC | CAISDKGYNEQFF
- | TRBJ2-1 | - | TRBV5-1 | TGCGCCAGCAGCTTGAATGGGCGCCATAGTGGGCAGTTCTTC | CASSLNGRHSGQFF
many | TRBJ1-2 | - | TRBV20-1 | TGCAGTGCATGGTCCCATAACTATGGCTACACCTTC | CSAWSHNYGYTF
- | TRBJ2-4 | - | TRBV6-2/TRBV6-3 | TGTGCCAGCAGTTACTCACGGGGGCTCTTAGCCAAAAACATTCAGTACTTC | CASSYSRGLLAKNIQYF
- | TRBJ2-1 | TRBD1 | TRBV5-6 | TGTGCCAGCAGCTTGGACTTTGGGCAGGGGGCTTGGAATGAGCAGTTCTTC | CASSLDFGQGAWNEQFF
many | TRBJ2-1 | TRBD2 | TRBV20-1 | TGCAGTGCCCCCGGACTAGTATCTCCCAATGAGCAGTTCTTC | CSAPGLVSPNEQFF
few | TRBJ1-4 | - | TRBV27 | TGTGCCAGCAGTTTCATCGGGGCGACTAATGAAAAACTGTTTTTT | CASSFIGATNEKLFF
- | TRBJ2-7 | - | TRBV7-9 | TGTGCCAGCAGCTTAAGTCAAGGGGATTCCTACGAGCAGTACTTC | CASSLSQGDSYEQYF
many | TRBJ1-3 | - | TRBV20-1 | TGCAGTGCTAGGGGAACAGGGCCTTCTGGAAACACCATATATTTT | CSARGTGPSGNTIYF
few | TRBJ1-3 | TRBD1 | TRBV4-2 | TGTGCCAGCAGCCAATTAATTGCCGCGGACAGGGGATATCTCAGCTCTGGAAACACCATATATTTT | CASSQLIAADRGYLSSGNTIYF
many | TRBJ2-3 | TRBD2 | TRBV15 | TGTGCCACCAGCAGGGGTCTAGCGGGAGGAACAGATACGCAGTATTTT | CATSRGLAGGTDTQYF
- | TRBJ1-2 | - | TRBV4-1 | TGCGCCAGCAGCCCTACAGGGCTGGGGAATTACTATGGCTACACCTTC | CASSPTGLGNYYGYTF
- | TRBJ2-5 | - | TRBV5-1 | TGCGCCAGCAGCTCTGGGACTTCCCAAGAGACCCAGTACTTC | CASSSGTSQETQYF
many | TRBJ2-1 | TRBD2 | TRBV20-1 | TGCAGTGCCCCCGACCGACTAGCGGGGGACTACAATGAGCAGTTCTTC | CSAPDRLAGDYNEQFF
many | TRBJ2-1 | TRBD1 | TRBV12-3/TRBV12-4 | TGTGCCAGCAGTGTTCTGACAGGGAATGAGCAGTTCTTC | CASSVLTGNEQFF
many | TRBJ1-1 | - | TRBV18 | TGTGCCAGCTCACCGGATCTAGGGAAAGCTTTCTTT | CASSPDLGKAFF
many | TRBJ2-1 | - | TRBV6-1 | TGTGCCAGCAGGCGTAGAGGAGGGATCAGCTCCTACAATGAGCAGTTCTTC | CASRRRGGISSYNEQFF